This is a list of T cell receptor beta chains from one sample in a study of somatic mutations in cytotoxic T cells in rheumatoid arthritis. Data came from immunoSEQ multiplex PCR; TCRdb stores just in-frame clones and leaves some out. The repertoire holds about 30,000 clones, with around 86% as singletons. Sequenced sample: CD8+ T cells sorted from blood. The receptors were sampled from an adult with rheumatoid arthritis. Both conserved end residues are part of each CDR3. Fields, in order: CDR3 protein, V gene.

CASSAPDVTQYF,TRBV4-1
CASSRQGAYEQYF,TRBV18
CASSLAPREVPVGYNEQFF,TRBV5-4
CASSVQGTNQPQHF,TRBV6-1
CASSFTDTQYF,TRBV11-2
CASSGTSGSTYEQYF,TRBV10-2
CASSEGPGLETQYF,TRBV6-1
CASKVAGGMQTQYF,TRBV2
CASSHGTSGGAYEQYF,TRBV7-2
CASSVDTNTEAFF,TRBV9
CASSQWEGLVGNTIYF,TRBV4-1
CSAEVGREQYF,TRBV20-1
CASSSSKGANTGELFF,TRBV7-3
CASSLVGVQGGNQPQHF,TRBV5-5
CASSGRVGNEQFF,TRBV6-5
CASSVTGAYTDTQYF,TRBV9
CASSLKRTAEAFF,TRBV7-9
CASSPSGRSYEQYF,TRBV7-6
CASSWGGGGNYGYTF,TRBV7-8
CASSPLDDQPQHF,TRBV27
CASSLEGADRTNYGYTF,TRBV7-9
CASSSTYEQYF,TRBV28
CASSLGQVLFF,TRBV11-3
CASSKGQGNSPLHF,TRBV7-9
CASSKAQGRVTDTQYF,TRBV21-1
CASSLDLGQLSSYNEQFF,TRBV5-8
CSVEGHPRAFSYNEQFF,TRBV29-1
CASTPPDTGELFF,TRBV9
CASSAPGTGVLEQFF,TRBV9
CASSQVSGTDRNTEAFF,TRBV4-1
CASSPGTGVYEQYF,TRBV6-5
CASSPANYEQYF,TRBV14
CAISELLQMNTEAFF,TRBV10-3
CASSPSVGKETQYF,TRBV11-3
CASSESEKLFF,TRBV6-1
CASSQDFSRGGYNEQFF,TRBV4-3
CASSQDPENTEAFF,TRBV4-3
CSATRNTGELFF,TRBV29-1
CASSFPGGETQYF,TRBV5-5
CASRRTESSYNEQFF,TRBV7-9
CASSASRGNGYTF,TRBV6-4
CASSLTGTPAYEQYF,TRBV19
CASSITDRGLGEQFF,TRBV9
CASSLGTPDRPQYF,TRBV28
CASSRQAGGGEKLFF,TRBV11-2
CASSVGLAGGTGELFF,TRBV9
CASSIKGNSGANVLTF,TRBV19
CASSRWGPFSHNEQFF,TRBV5-6
CASRKAGGSYNEQFF,TRBV2
CASSLDRRGEQYF,TRBV7-8
CASSLPEARNTYEQYF,TRBV28